This T cell receptor (beta chain) was recorded in a study of PD-L1 blockade in urothelial cancer. Overall study: About nine tenths of the roughly 29 patients were men who had bladder-origin urothelial cancer.

This clone has just one count. Germline values: CDR1 LNHDA, CDR2 SQIVND (reference sequence). The CDR3 consists of 14 residues. Trimming stripped 4 bases from V and 2 bases from J, with 12 bases between. Locally advanced or metastatic urothelial carcinoma affected the patients. Some clones are missing from TCRdb's copy, which holds only in-frame ones; the method was immunoSEQ multiplex PCR. This sample has about 73,000 clones; around nine tenths occur once, and the top ten carry approximately 3.5%. V gene TRBV19 combines with J gene TRBJ2-7, with D perhaps matching TRBD1 (6 bases). The receptor comes from a man aged 55 to 70 with urothelial cancer. This specimen was PBMCs, taken around atezolizumab (anti-PD-L1) treatment. The CDR3 region has the DNA TGTGCCAGTAGTAAAGCAGGGGCAACCTACGAGCAGTACTTC. Translating gives CASSKAGATYEQYF.